The 22 T cell receptor beta chains in this list originate from one sample, sequenced in a study of radiotherapy plus CTLA-4 blockade in lung cancer. TCRdb's copy holds only in-frame clones and misses some; the assay was immunoSEQ multiplex PCR. This table holds some 73,000 clones, roughly 70% found once. The sequencing used peripheral blood, collected from a patient treated with radiotherapy plus ipilimumab. These receptors originate from a human donor with non-small cell lung cancer whose response to radiotherapy plus ipilimumab could not be evaluated.

There are a few counts of this clone. V is TRBV2 and J is TRBJ2-5, with a tentative D call TRBD2 (7 bases). Trimming cost V 6 bases and J 4 bases, with 12 bases left between them. Germline V lookup: CDR1 SNHLY, CDR2 FYNNEI. The CDR3 extends over 13 amino acids. The CDR3 region is CASSLRGGETQYF. The CDR3 DNA follows: TGTGCCAGCAGCCTGAGGGGGGGAGAGACCCAGTACTTC. Filled out from reference TRBV2 and TRBJ2-5, the complete variable domain reads EPEVTQTPSHQVTQMGQEVILRCVPISNHLYFYWYRQILGQKVEFLVSFYNNEISEKSEIFDDQFSVERPDGSNFTLKIRSTKLEDSAMYFCASSLRGGETQYFGPGTRLLVL.

V and J are TRBV30 and TRBJ2-3, with D possibly TRBD1 on 6 matching bases. Germline CDR1 reads GTSNPN; CDR2 reads SVGIG (reference sequence). The CDR3 extends over 15 amino acids. Trimming removed 2 bases at V and 1 base at J, with 13 bases between. The CDR3 region has the DNA TGTGCCTGGAGTACAAGGACAGCCCGCACAGATACGCAGTATTTT. Translating gives CAWSTRTARTDTQYF.

This clone was picked up a small number of times. J is TRBJ1-1 and V is TRBV11-2; D might be TRBD1 (6 bases). V was pared by 1 base and J by 11 bases, with 14 bases between. Germline CDR1 and CDR2: SGHAT and FQNNGV. The CDR3 is made up of 13 amino acids. The DNA of the CDR3 is TGTGCCAGCAGCTTAGCTACAGGGTGGAAGGCTTTCTTT. Translating it yields CASSLATGWKAFF.

The V gene is TRBV4-3, the J gene TRBJ1-6, with 7 positions matching TRBD1. The germline CDR1 and CDR2 sequences are LGHNA and YSLEER. V dropped 0 bases and J dropped 9; count of bases not matched to a gene: 11. This CDR3 has 17 residues. The CDR3 DNA reads TGCGCCAGCAGCCAAGATGCGGGAGGGGGCATAGGTTCACCCCTCCACTTT. Protein: CASSQDAGGGIGSPLHF.

The gene calls are TRBV5-5 and TRBJ2-1, with 7 bases lining up with TRBD2. V gave up 0 bases and J gave up 8 bases; unmatched junction bases: 8. The CDR3 is 15 amino acids. In germline, CDR1 is SGHKS, CDR2 YYEKEE (reference sequence). This chain's CDR3 is CASSLGRESLDEQFF. CDR3 nucleotides: TGTGCCAGCAGCTTGGGGCGGGAGTCTCTCGATGAGCAGTTCTTC.

This clone turned up a few times. The rearrangement links TRBV18 to TRBJ1-4, with a weak D call TRBD1 (5 bases). CDR1 KGHSH and CDR2 LQKENI come from the germline V gene. This CDR3 is 15 amino acids long. Trimming removed 0 bases from V and 8 bases from J, with 13 bases in between. CDR3: CASSPPVQGDEKLFF. The CDR3 DNA reads as TGTGCCAGCTCACCACCGGTCCAGGGTGACGAAAAACTGTTTTTT.

The rearrangement joins TRBV5-8 to TRBJ2-3; D remains ambiguous. Germline CDR1 and CDR2: SGHTS and YDEGEE. The V gene lost 0 bases and the J gene lost 13 bases, with 9 bases spanning the gap. CDR3 length: 11 amino acids. The CDR3 protein is CASSLAQKEYF. The CDR3 bases are TGTGCCAGCAGCTTGGCACAGAAGGAGTATTTT.

The chain has TRBV4-3 and TRBJ2-7; 7 nucleotides agree with TRBD1. CDR1 and CDR2 (germline): LGHNA, YSLEER. The CDR3 runs 12 residues. V lost 1 base, J lost 6 bases, and 0 bases stayed unmatched. Here the CDR3 reads CASSQAGGEQYF. CDR3 sequence (DNA): TGCGCCAGCAGCCAAGCAGGGGGCGAGCAGTACTTC.

The chain joins TRBV11-2 to TRBJ2-7; no clear D. The germline V and J ends were trimmed by 2 bases and 0 bases, with 2 bases remaining between them. This CDR3 is 12 amino acids long. Germline assignment: CDR1 SGHAT and CDR2 FQNNGV. The CDR3 loop reads CASSLHSYEQYF. CDR3 bases: TGTGCCAGCAGCTTACACTCCTACGAGCAGTACTTC.

The J gene is TRBJ2-2, the V gene TRBV19, with 8 bases aligning to TRBD2. After removal of 3 bases from V and 6 bases from J, the junction contained 9 bases not matched to a gene. This CDR3 spans 16 amino acids. The germline V gene encodes CDR1 LNHDA and CDR2 SQIVND (reference sequence). DNA for the CDR3: TGTGCCAGTAGTATCTGGCGGGGGGCGATCCCCGGGGAGCTGTTTTTT. It yields the protein CASSIWRGAIPGELFF.

The chain recombines TRBV27 with TRBJ2-7; 9 nucleotides match TRBD1. J gave up 3 bases and V 6 bases, and 12 bases lay outside the gene matches. CDR1 and CDR2 from the germline V gene are MNHEY and SMNVEV (reference sequence). The CDR3 contains 16 residues. The CDR3 reads CASSASWGQGLYEQYF. The CDR3 coding sequence is TGTGCCAGCAGCGCGTCCTGGGGACAGGGCCTCTACGAGCAGTACTTC.

This rearrangement joins TRBV7-2 to TRBJ2-5; a weak D match, TRBD2 (6 bases). V lost 1 base to trimming and J lost 5 bases, with 14 bases between them. The CDR3 contains 15 residues. The V gene's germline CDR1 is SGHTA and CDR2 FQGNSA. CDR3 in DNA: TGTGCCAGCAGCTTAGTGATTCAGGGAGGTGAGACCCAGTACTTC. The encoded protein is CASSLVIQGGETQYF.

The chain couples TRBV5-1 to TRBJ1-2; 7 bases fit TRBD1. This CDR3 spans 17 amino acids. After removal of 0 bases from V and 4 bases from J, the junction contained 12 bases not matched to a gene. Germline loops: CDR1 SGHRS, CDR2 YFSETQ. This CDR3 reads CASSLVVAGGTLYGYTF. DNA for the CDR3: TGCGCCAGCAGCTTGGTCGTCGCAGGGGGTACCCTCTATGGCTACACCTTC.

The chain combines TRBV7-6 with TRBJ2-2; 12 bases line up with TRBD1. Trimming took 6 bases from V and 6 from J; bases not matched to a gene: 2. Germline V gives CDR1 SGHVS, CDR2 FNYEAQ. The CDR3 has 14 residues. The CDR3 coding sequence is TGTGCCAGCAGGGGACAGGGGGCGCCCGGGGAGCTGTTTTTT. Its protein product is CASRGQGAPGELFF. Variable domain in full (rest from reference TRBV7-6 and TRBJ2-2): GAGVSQSPRYKVTKRGQDVALRCDPISGHVSLYWYRQALGQGPEFLTYFNYEAQQDKSGLPNDRFSAERPEGSISTLTIQRTEQRDSAMYRCASRGQGAPGELFFGEGSRLTVL.

The gene calls are TRBV6-5 and TRBJ1-1; perhaps TRBD1 as D (5 bases). The CDR3 has 14 amino acids. Per the germline V gene, CDR1 is MNHEY and CDR2 is SVGAGI. Trimming pared 0 bases from V and 1 base from J, leaving 6 bases between. CDR3 bases: TGTGCCAGCAGTTACTCCCAGGGGAACACTGAAGCTTTCTTT. As protein: CASSYSQGNTEAFF.

The chain uses TRBV28 and TRBJ2-7; possibly TRBD2 for D (6 bases). This CDR3 is 15 amino acids long. V was cut by 4 bases and J by 2 bases, with 15 bases left in between. CDR1 is MDHEN and CDR2 is SYDVKM in the germline V gene. This chain's CDR3 is CASSSSRRGPYEQYF. CDR3 DNA: TGTGCCAGCAGTTCCTCACGGAGGGGACCCTACGAGCAGTACTTC.

The chain carries TRBV5-5 and TRBJ2-7; tentatively, D is TRBD2 (5 bases). Germline V CDR1 and CDR2: SGHKS, YYEKEE (reference sequence). The V end lost 3 bases, the J end lost 0 bases, and 19 bases lay between the germline ends. The CDR3 sequence is 17 residues long. CDR3 in DNA: TGTGCCAGCAGCTCCCGTCCGGGAACACTGAGCTCCTACGAGCAGTACTTC. This encodes CASSSRPGTLSSYEQYF.

This clone appeared a few times. The chain recombines TRBV21-1 with TRBJ2-7; the listed D gene, TRBD2, was not tested against the DNA. TRBV21-1 is deemed a pseudogene. This CDR3 has 14 amino acids. CDR3 region: CASSTIPSSYEQYF. For the CDR3, the DNA is TGTGCCAGCAGCACGATCCCGAGCTCCTACGAGCAGTACTTC.

The chain carries TRBV5-6 and TRBJ2-5; 8 nucleotides match TRBD1. Germline V lookup: CDR1 SGHDT, CDR2 YYEEEE. V gave up 4 bases and J gave up 6 bases; unmatched junction bases: 8. The CDR3 totals 14 residues. This chain's CDR3 is CASSLDRAGKTQYF. Here the CDR3 DNA reads TGTGCCAGCAGCCTGGACAGGGCCGGGAAGACCCAGTACTTC.

The gene calls are TRBV5-4 and TRBJ2-2, with TRBD2 matching 13 bases. In germline, CDR1 is SGHNT, CDR2 YYREEE (reference sequence). The CDR3 loop spans 16 amino acids. Trimming removed 2 bases from V and 6 bases from J; junction bases left unmatched: 4. The DNA for the CDR3 is TGTGCCAGCAGCTTAAGGGGACTAGCGGGGTCCGGGGAGCTGTTTTTT. Residues: CASSLRGLAGSGELFF.

This clone occurred a few times. The V call is TRBV5-4, the J call TRBJ2-7; maybe TRBD2 (7 bases). Germline values: CDR1 SGHNT, CDR2 YYREEE (reference sequence). Trimming shortened V by 0 bases and J by 5 bases, and 12 bases separated the two germline ends. The CDR3 has 14 amino acids. CDR3 residues: CASSLVGGPNEQYF. CDR3 in DNA: TGTGCCAGCAGCTTGGTCGGGGGGCCCAACGAGCAGTACTTC. The full variable domain, its missing parts supplied by reference TRBV5-4 and TRBJ2-7, is ETGVTQSPTHLIKTRGQQVTLRCSSQSGHNTVSWYQQALGQGPQFIFQYYREEENGRGNFPPRFSGLQFPNYSSELNVNALELDDSALYLCASSLVGGPNEQYFGPGTRLTVT.

The chain carries TRBV5-1 and TRBJ2-7; 9 positions agree with TRBD1. V shed 4 bases and J 7 bases; nucleotides not matched to a gene: 9. The CDR3 length is 14 residues. Germline loops: CDR1 SGHRS, CDR2 YFSETQ. The CDR3 bases are TGCGCCAGCAGCCAAATACAGGGGGCAGGGGAGCAGTACTTC. Its translation: CASSQIQGAGEQYF.